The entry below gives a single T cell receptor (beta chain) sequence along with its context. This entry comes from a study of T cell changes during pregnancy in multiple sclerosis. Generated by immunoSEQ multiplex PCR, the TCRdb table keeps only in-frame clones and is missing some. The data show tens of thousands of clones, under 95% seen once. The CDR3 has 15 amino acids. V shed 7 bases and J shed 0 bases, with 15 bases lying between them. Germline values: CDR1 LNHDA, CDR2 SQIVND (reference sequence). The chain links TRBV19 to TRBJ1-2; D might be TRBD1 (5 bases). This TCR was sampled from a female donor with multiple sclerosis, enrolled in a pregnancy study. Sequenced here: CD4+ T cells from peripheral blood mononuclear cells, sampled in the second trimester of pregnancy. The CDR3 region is CASNRRSTTNYGYTF. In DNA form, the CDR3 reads TGTGCCAGTAACAGGCGCTCAACGACTAACTATGGCTACACCTTC.